The source of this TCR beta chain is a study of human T cells and chemical hapten exposure. Study in general: All through the approximately 24-week study, the scalp of each patient received diphenylcyclopropenone doses weekly. Study observations and caveats: While controls formed fewer of them, expanded TCRs formed significantly more large CDR3 similarity clusters.

The sample's time point: pre-sensitization, week 0. Treatment defined: therapeutic diphenylcyclopropenone sensitization with weekly scalp DPC. Patients had alopecia, were aged 18 to 70, and were not pregnant. A single record per CDR3 protein comes from TCRdb applying MiXCR to the RACE reads. The sample shows about 98,000 distinct CDR3 sequences, 10% to 11% of them seen only once. Germline loops: CDR1 DFQATT, CDR2 SNEGSKA (reference sequence). The CDR3 is made up of 19 amino acids. The V end was cut by 1 base, the J end by 1 base, with 23 bases between. Ten or more counts support this clonotype. Antigen: not known.

This chain joins TRBV20-1 and TRBJ2-1, with D tentatively TRBD1 or TRBD2 (5 bases each). The specimen was whole blood, collected in connection with sensitization to the hapten diphenylcyclopropenone (DPC). This receptor was identified in a woman in her sixties or seventies with alopecia areata. Some clones in this sample may be carry-over from other donors' samples. The CDR3 protein is CSARVRYAGSVSSYNEQFF. The CDR3 region has the DNA TGCAGTGCTAGAGTCCGATACGCAGGGAGTGTCTCGTCCTACAATGAGCAGTTCTTC.